Below, 2 T cell receptor beta chains from the same sample are listed, as sequenced in a study of cytomegalovirus exposure and HLA in healthy donors. Primers included in the PCR were 60 Vbeta and 13 Jbeta primers. This table comes from immunoSEQ multiplex PCR, and its TCRdb copy is limited to in-frame clones, with some not included. The repertoire holds about 200,000 clones, with about 80% as singletons. The sample comprised PBMCs. Every receptor here comes from a man aged 40-50 years in good health and CMV-seropositive.

The chain recombines TRBV4-2 with TRBJ2-4; 11 bases map to TRBD2. This CDR3 comprises 19 residues. Germline trimming cut 5 bases from V and 3 bases from J; bases unmatched to any gene: 15. CDR1 is LGHNA and CDR2 is YNFKEQ in the germline V gene. The CDR3, as DNA: TGTGCCAGCAGCTTGGATGGTTTAGCGGGAGGGCCAGACAAAAACATTCAGTACTTC. It is translated as CASSLDGLAGGPDKNIQYF.

This clone is a singleton in its sample. The chain's CDR3 is CASKLAGGTDTQYF. CDR3 nucleotide sequence: TGTGCCAGCAAACTAGCGGGAGGCACAGATACGCAGTATTTT. The chain links TRBV27 to TRBJ2-3; 11 nucleotides match TRBD2. Germline loops: CDR1 MNHEY, CDR2 SMNVEV (reference sequence). The CDR3 covers 14 residues. J gave up 1 base and V 7 bases, and 1 base lay outside the gene matches.